Presented here are 17 T cell receptor beta chains from one specimen sequenced in a study of shared T cell receptors in the human thymus. Using immunoSEQ multiplex PCR, the repertoire was profiled, and TCRdb retains in-frame clones only, with some absent. The repertoire has about 380,000 clones, more than 85% of them found once; the top ten carry around 0.018%. The source material was thymocytes. These receptors were collected from a human donor.

V usage is TRBV19 and J usage is TRBJ2-7; D is perhaps TRBD2 (5 bases). Germline V gene sequence: CDR1 LNHDA, CDR2 SQIVND (reference sequence). V dropped 6 bases and J dropped 6 bases, with 15 bases sitting between them. This CDR3 is built from 13 residues. CDR3 bases: TGTGCCAGTAGGGCCTTCGGGATGCGCGAGCAGTACTTC. Protein: CASRAFGMREQYF.

The chain recombines TRBV15 with TRBJ1-4; maybe TRBD1 (5 bases). Trimming took 0 bases from V and 5 from J, leaving 19 bases between them. The CDR3 is 18 residues long. Germline CDR1 LNHNV, CDR2 YYDKDF (reference sequence). This chain's CDR3 is CATSREGVGKGHNEKLFF. The CDR3 nucleotides read TGTGCCACCAGCAGAGAGGGGGTAGGGAAGGGCCACAATGAAAAACTGTTTTTT.

This chain joins TRBV29-1 and TRBJ2-5; 9 bases align to TRBD1. This CDR3 contains 12 residues. V lost 6 bases to trimming and J lost 3 bases; unmatched junction nucleotides: 2. The V gene's germline CDR1 is SQVTM and CDR2 ANQGSEA. CDR3 sequence reads: CSVWTGEETQYF. In nucleotides, the CDR3 is TGCAGCGTGTGGACAGGGGAAGAGACCCAGTACTTC.

This clone came up once. The chain recombines TRBV5-4 with TRBJ2-7, with TRBD1 matching 10 bases. The CDR3 runs to 15 residues. CDR1 and CDR2 (germline): SGHNT, YYREEE (reference sequence). V lost 3 bases and J lost 2; bases outside the gene matches: 5. The CDR3 protein is CASSSTGTGAYEQYF. In DNA, the CDR3 is TGTGCCAGCAGCTCCACCGGGACAGGGGCCTACGAGCAGTACTTC. Using reference TRBV5-4 and TRBJ2-7 for the parts outside the CDR3, the full variable domain is ETGVTQSPTHLIKTRGQQVTLRCSSQSGHNTVSWYQQALGQGPQFIFQYYREEENGRGNFPPRFSGLQFPNYSSELNVNALELDDSALYLCASSSTGTGAYEQYFGPGTRLTVT.

The gene calls are TRBV10-3 and TRBJ2-3, with 10 bases that match TRBD2. With 4 bases clipped from V and 2 bases from J, the junction kept 9 bases outside the gene matches. The V gene's germline CDR1 is ENHRY and CDR2 SYGVKD. The CDR3 runs 17 residues. CDR3 bases: TGTGCCATCAGTGCGGAAGGGACTAGCGAACCCACAGATACGCAGTATTTT. This encodes CAISAEGTSEPTDTQYF.

V is TRBV27 and J is TRBJ1-1; no definite D call. Germline CDR1 MNHEY, CDR2 SMNVEV (reference sequence). The CDR3 runs to 15 residues. The V and J ends lost 2 bases and 1 base respectively, with 11 bases between them. CDR3 in amino acids: CASSLAGRENTEAFF. CDR3 in DNA: TGTGCCAGCAGTTTAGCCGGACGGGAGAACACTGAAGCTTTCTTT.

The genes are TRBV19 and TRBJ1-2; 8 bases are a match to TRBD1. Trimming cost V 3 bases and J 6 bases; bases outside gene matches: 9. Germline CDR1 reads LNHDA; CDR2 reads SQIVND (reference sequence). The CDR3 extends over 15 amino acids. The CDR3 nucleotides are TGTGCCAGTAGTATGTCCGACAGGGGAGTTCATGGCTACACCTTC. Its translation is CASSMSDRGVHGYTF.

The CDR3 spells CASSPFGSNTQYF. The CDR3 nucleotides read TGTGCCAGCAGTCCCTTCGGTAGCAATACGCAGTATTTT. V and J are TRBV27 and TRBJ2-3; D is unresolved. CDR1 is MNHEY and CDR2 is SMNVEV in the germline V gene (reference sequence). This CDR3 is built from 13 residues. Trimming shortened V by 5 bases and J by 7 bases, and 13 bases separated the two germline ends.

J is TRBJ2-4 and V is TRBV5-6, with 8 bases that match TRBD2. Germline CDR1 is SGHDT and CDR2 is YYEEEE. Germline trimming cut 4 bases from V and 4 bases from J; bases unmatched to any gene: 19. This CDR3 has 19 residues. CDR3 sequence reads: CASSHTIPGGHNVKNIQYF. In DNA, the CDR3 is TGTGCCAGCAGCCATACCATTCCGGGGGGGCATAATGTAAAAAACATTCAGTACTTC.

The rearrangement joins TRBV7-3 to TRBJ2-5; TRBD2 aligns across 14 bases. Per the germline V gene, CDR1 is SGHTA and CDR2 is FQGTGA. The CDR3 totals 19 residues. The V and J ends lost 0 bases and 2 bases, in that order; junction bases with no gene match: 8. The DNA of the CDR3 is TGTGCCAGCAGCTTAACTAGGACTAGCGGGGGGAAAGAGCAAGAGACCCAGTACTTC. This encodes CASSLTRTSGGKEQETQYF.

The chain uses TRBV27 and TRBJ2-6; D is unclear. Germline CDR1 reads MNHEY; CDR2 reads SMNVEV (reference sequence). CDR3 length equals 15 residues. Deletions cut 4 bases from V and 0 bases from J, with 7 bases between. CDR3 in DNA: TGTGCCAGCAGTTACACACACTCTGGGGCCAACGTCCTGACTTTC. It is translated as CASSYTHSGANVLTF.

This chain connects TRBV4-2 to TRBJ1-2; D gene uncertain. Germline CDR1 reads LGHNA; CDR2 reads YNFKEQ. The germline V and J ends were trimmed by 0 bases and 5 bases, with 7 bases remaining between them. The length of the CDR3 is 13 residues. DNA for the CDR3: TGTGCCAGCAGCCAAGATGGCCTATATGGCTACACCTTC. Its protein product is CASSQDGLYGYTF.

V gene TRBV28 combines with J gene TRBJ2-1; D may be TRBD1 or TRBD2 (5 bases each). The CDR3 sequence is 15 residues long. Deletions cut 3 bases from V and 6 bases from J, with 15 bases between. Germline V gene data show CDR1 as MDHEN and CDR2 as SYDVKM. The CDR3 nucleotides read TGTGCCAGCAGTTTCGGGCAGGGACCCTTCAATGAGCAGTTCTTC. As protein: CASSFGQGPFNEQFF.

The J gene is TRBJ2-5, the V gene TRBV7-6, with a weak D call TRBD2 (5 bases). Germline V gene lookup returns CDR1 SGHVS and CDR2 FNYEAQ. V was clipped by 5 bases and J by 14 bases, with 18 bases between them. The CDR3 has 12 amino acids. Here the CDR3 reads CASSPRTGRGYF. CDR3 DNA: TGTGCCAGCAGCCCCCGGACGGGGAGAGGTTACTTC.

This clone was counted a single time. V gene TRBV6-1 combines with J gene TRBJ2-5; 10 bases agree with TRBD1. CDR1 and CDR2 (germline): MNHNS, SASEGT. After removal of 4 bases from V and 4 bases from J, the junction contained 9 bases not matched to a gene. This CDR3 has 16 residues. The CDR3 coding sequence is TGTGCCAGCAGTGTAATTGGGGACAGGGGAAGAGAGACCCAGTACTTC. Protein product: CASSVIGDRGRETQYF.

The chain joins TRBV15 to TRBJ1-1; 9 bases agree with TRBD1. V dropped 0 bases and J dropped 1; count of bases not matched to a gene: 9. CDR3 size: 18 residues. Germline CDR1 reads LNHNV; CDR2 reads YYDKDF (reference sequence). The DNA of the CDR3 is TGTGCCACCAGCAGAGATGGTAACAGGGGGCAGGGGAACACTGAAGCTTTCTTT. It encodes CATSRDGNRGQGNTEAFF.

The chain uses TRBV11-3 and TRBJ1-4; D gene unclear. This CDR3 region has 16 residues. V lost 3 bases to trimming and J lost 2 bases, with 13 bases between them. Germline V gene sequence: CDR1 SGHNT, CDR2 YENEEA. CDR3 coding DNA: TGTGCCAGCAGCTTGACTTGGTGGGTCACTAATGAAAAACTGTTTTTT. This gives the protein CASSLTWWVTNEKLFF.